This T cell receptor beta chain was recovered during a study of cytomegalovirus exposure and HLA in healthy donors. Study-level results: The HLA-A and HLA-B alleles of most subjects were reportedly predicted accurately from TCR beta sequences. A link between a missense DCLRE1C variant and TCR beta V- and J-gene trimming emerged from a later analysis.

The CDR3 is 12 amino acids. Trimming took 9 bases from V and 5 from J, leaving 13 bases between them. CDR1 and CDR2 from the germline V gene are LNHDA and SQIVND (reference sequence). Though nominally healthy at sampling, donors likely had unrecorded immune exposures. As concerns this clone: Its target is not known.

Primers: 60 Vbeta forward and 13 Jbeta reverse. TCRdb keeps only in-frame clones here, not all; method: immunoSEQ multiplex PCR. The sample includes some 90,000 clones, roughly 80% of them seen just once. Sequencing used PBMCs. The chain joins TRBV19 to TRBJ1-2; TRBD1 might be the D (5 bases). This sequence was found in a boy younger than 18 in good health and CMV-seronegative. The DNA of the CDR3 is TGTGCCAGCCGACAGACACCTTATGGCTACACCTTC. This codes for CASRQTPYGYTF.